This entry concerns a single T cell receptor (beta chain). The antigen remains undetermined. This sample stems from a study of cytomegalovirus exposure and HLA in healthy donors. Whole-study findings and limits: Segments of the TCR beta V type were, in most cases, productive about 87% or about 30% of the time in an earlier analysis.

There were likely unrecorded immune exposures, though donors were nominally healthy when sampled. The CDR3 consists of 16 residues. V trimming: 6 bases; J trimming: 1 base; junction bases outside the gene matches: 6. CDR1 is SGHVS, CDR2 FNYEAQ, per germline. The PCR employed 60 Vbeta primers together with 13 Jbeta primers. Sequencing was performed with immunoSEQ multiplex PCR; in TCRdb, only in-frame clones are kept and a portion is missing. In the table there are approximately 220,000 clones, around 79% of which are singletons. V gene TRBV7-6 combines with J gene TRBJ2-2; 9 nucleotides line up with TRBD2. This sequence originates from a man between 18 and 29 years old in good health and CMV-seronegative. Input material: PBMCs. The DNA of the CDR3 is TGTGCCAGCAGTCTCGGCGGGAGGGTGAACACCGGGGAGCTGTTTTTT. This translates into CASSLGGRVNTGELFF.